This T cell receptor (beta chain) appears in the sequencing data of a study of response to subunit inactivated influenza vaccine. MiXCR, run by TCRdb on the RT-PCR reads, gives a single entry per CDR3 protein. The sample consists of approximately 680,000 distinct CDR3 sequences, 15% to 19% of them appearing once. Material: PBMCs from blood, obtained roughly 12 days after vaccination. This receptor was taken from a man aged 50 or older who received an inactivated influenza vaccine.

The CDR3: CASSYSRLDTQYF. CDR3 in DNA: TGTGCCAGCAGTTACTCGAGGTTAGATACGCAGTATTTT. The chain joins TRBV6-5 to TRBJ2-3; D remains unclear. The CDR3 totals 13 residues. The ends were cut back, 0 bases at V and 5 bases at J, with 6 bases in the middle. Germline CDR1 MNHEY, CDR2 SVGAGI.